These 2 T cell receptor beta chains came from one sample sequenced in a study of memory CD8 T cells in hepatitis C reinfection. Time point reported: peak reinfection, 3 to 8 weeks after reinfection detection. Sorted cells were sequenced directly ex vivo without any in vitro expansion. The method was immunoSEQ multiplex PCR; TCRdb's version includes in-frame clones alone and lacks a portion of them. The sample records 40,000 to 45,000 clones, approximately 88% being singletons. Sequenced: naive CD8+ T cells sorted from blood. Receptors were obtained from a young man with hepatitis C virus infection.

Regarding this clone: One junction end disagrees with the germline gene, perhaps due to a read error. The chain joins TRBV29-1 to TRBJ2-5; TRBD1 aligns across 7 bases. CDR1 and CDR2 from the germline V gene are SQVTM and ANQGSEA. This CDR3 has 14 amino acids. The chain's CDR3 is CSVEARGNGETQYF. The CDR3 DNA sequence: TGCAGCGTGGAAGCCAGGGGGAACGGAGAGACCCAGTACTTC.

The CDR3 loop is CASSNRGPYEQYF. CDR3 DNA: TGTGCCAGTAGTAACAGGGGGCCATACGAGCAGTACTTC. This chain uses TRBV19 with TRBJ2-7; TRBD1 aligns across 9 bases. The ends lost 4 bases at V and 4 bases at J; junction bases unmatched: 2. This CDR3 region has 13 residues. Germline-derived CDR1 and CDR2 are LNHDA and SQIVND (reference sequence).